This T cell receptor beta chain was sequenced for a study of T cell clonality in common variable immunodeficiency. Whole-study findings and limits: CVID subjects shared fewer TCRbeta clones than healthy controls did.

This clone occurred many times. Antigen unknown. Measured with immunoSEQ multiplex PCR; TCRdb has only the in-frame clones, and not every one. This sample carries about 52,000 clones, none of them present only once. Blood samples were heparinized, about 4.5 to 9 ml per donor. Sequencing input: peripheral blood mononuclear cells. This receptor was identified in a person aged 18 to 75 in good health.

CDR3 loop: CASRTGTGIVHNEQFF. CDR3 DNA (partial): TGTGCCAGTAGGACGGGGACAGGGATCGTTCACAATGAG. The V gene is TRBV19, the J gene TRBJ2-1; 9 bases align to TRBD1. Sequencing ends 3 residues short of the CDR3 end; the germline J gene provides the rest. The ends lost 6 bases at V and 5 bases at J; junction bases unmatched: 11. Germline V CDR1 and CDR2: LNHDA, SQIVND (reference sequence). The CDR3 contains 16 residues.